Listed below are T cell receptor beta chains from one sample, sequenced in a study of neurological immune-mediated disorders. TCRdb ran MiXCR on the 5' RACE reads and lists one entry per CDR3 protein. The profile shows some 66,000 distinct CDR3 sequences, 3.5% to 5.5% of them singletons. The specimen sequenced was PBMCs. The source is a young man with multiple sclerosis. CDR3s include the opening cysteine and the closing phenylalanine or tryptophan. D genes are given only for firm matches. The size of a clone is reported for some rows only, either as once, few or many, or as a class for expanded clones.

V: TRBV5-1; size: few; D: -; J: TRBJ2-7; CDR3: CASSLAPGFYEQYF; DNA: TGCGCCAGCAGCTTGGCCCCGGGGTTCTACGAGCAGTACTTC
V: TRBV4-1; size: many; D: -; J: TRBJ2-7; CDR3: CASSQASVRGSYEQYF; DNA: TGCGCCAGCAGCCAAGCATCAGTCAGGGGCTCCTACGAGCAGTACTTC
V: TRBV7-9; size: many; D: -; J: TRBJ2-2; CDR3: CASSLGLHTGELFF; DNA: TGTGCCAGCAGCTTAGGACTTCACACCGGGGAGCTGTTTTTT
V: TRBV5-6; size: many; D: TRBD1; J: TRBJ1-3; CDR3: CASGKTGAGNTIYF; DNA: TGTGCCAGCGGAAAGACAGGGGCTGGAAACACCATATATTTT
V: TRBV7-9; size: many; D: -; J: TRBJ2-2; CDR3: CASSLDRLITGELFF; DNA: TGTGCCAGCAGCTTAGACAGGCTTATCACCGGGGAGCTGTTTTTT
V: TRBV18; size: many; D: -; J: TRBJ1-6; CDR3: CASSPQGRNNSPLHF; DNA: TGTGCCAGCTCACCGCAGGGAAGGAATAATTCACCCCTCCACTTT
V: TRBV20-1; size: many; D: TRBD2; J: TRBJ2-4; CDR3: CSAVSSGGADIQYF; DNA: TGCAGTGCCGTTTCTAGCGGGGGGGCGGACATTCAGTACTTC
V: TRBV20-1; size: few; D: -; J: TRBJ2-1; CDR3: CSARDPGTYNEQFF; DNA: TGCAGTGCTAGAGATCCGGGCACCTACAATGAGCAGTTCTTC
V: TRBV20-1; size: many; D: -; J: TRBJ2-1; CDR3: CSARRGSPRGANEQFF; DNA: TGCAGTGCCAGGAGGGGGTCCCCACGGGGGGCCAATGAGCAGTTCTTC
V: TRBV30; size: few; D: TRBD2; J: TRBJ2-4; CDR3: CASELAGGAKNIQYF; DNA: TGTGCCTCGGAGCTAGCGGGTGGAGCCAAAAACATTCAGTACTTC
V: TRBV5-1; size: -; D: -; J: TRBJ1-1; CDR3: CASSLDSARGTEAFF; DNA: TGCGCCAGCAGCCTAGACAGTGCCCGGGGGACTGAAGCTTTCTTT
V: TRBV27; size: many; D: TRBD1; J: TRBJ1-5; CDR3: CASSWTGDQPQHF; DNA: TGTGCCAGCAGCTGGACAGGGGATCAGCCCCAGCATTTT
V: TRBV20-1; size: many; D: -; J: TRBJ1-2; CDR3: CSALGQFNYGYTF; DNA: TGCAGTGCTCTGGGACAATTTAACTATGGCTACACCTTC
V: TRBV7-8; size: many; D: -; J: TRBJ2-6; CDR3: CASSFQSSGANVLTF; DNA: TGTGCCAGCAGCTTCCAGAGCTCTGGGGCCAACGTCCTGACTTTC
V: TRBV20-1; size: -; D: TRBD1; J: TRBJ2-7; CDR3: CSAHPDRGLIGEQYF; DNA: TGCAGTGCTCATCCGGACAGGGGATTAATCGGCGAGCAGTACTTC
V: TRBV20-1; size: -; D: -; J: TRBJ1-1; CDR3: CSGGGDTEAFF; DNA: TGCAGTGGCGGGGGGGACACTGAAGCTTTCTTT
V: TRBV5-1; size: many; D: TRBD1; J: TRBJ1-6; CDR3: CASSYLTGGIESPLHF; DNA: TGCGCCAGCAGCTACCTGACAGGGGGCATAGAATCACCCCTCCACTTT
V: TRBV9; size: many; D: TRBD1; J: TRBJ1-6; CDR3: CASSATGKDSPLHF; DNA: TGTGCCAGCAGCGCGACAGGGAAAGATTCACCCCTCCACTTT
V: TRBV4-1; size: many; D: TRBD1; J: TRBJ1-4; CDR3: CASSQEGQSGEKLFF; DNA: TGCGCCAGCAGCCAAGAGGGACAGTCGGGGGAAAAACTGTTTTTT
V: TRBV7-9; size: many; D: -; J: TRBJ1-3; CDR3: CAYPGVLSGNTIYF; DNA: TGTGCCTACCCGGGGGTCCTCTCTGGAAACACCATATATTTT
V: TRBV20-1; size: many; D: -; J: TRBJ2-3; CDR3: CSARDPLGATDTQYF; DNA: TGCAGTGCTAGAGACCCCCTGGGGGCTACAGATACGCAGTATTTT
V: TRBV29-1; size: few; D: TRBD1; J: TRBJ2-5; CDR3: CSVTIDRAQETQYF; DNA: TGCAGCGTCACCATCGACAGGGCACAAGAGACCCAGTACTTC
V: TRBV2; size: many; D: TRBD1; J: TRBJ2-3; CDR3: CASSEVTGPDTQYF; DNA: TGTGCCAGCAGTGAAGTGACAGGGCCGGATACGCAGTATTTT
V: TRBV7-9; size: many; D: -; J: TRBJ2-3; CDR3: CASGDTDTQYF; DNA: TGTGCCAGCGGGGACACAGATACGCAGTATTTT
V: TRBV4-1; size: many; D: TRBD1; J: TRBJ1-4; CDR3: CASSPEDRGNEKLFF; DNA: TGCGCCAGCAGCCCCGAGGACAGGGGTAACGAAAAACTGTTTTTT
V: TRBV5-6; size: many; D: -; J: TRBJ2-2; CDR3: CASNTGLRPGELFF; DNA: TGTGCCAGCAACACGGGACTCCGCCCCGGGGAGCTGTTTTTT
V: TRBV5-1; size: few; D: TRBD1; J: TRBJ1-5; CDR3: CASSEGGGAGNQPQNF; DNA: TGCGCCAGCAGCGAGGGAGGGGGCGCCGGGAATCAGCCCCAGAATTTT
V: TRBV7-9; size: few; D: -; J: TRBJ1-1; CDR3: CASSSDQNTEAFF; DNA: TGTGCCAGCAGCTCCGATCAGAACACTGAAGCTTTCTTT
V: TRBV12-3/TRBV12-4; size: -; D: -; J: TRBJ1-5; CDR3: CASSLALGRNLNQPQNF; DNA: TGTGCCAGCAGTTTAGCGTTAGGGAGAAACCTCAATCAGCCCCAGAATTTT
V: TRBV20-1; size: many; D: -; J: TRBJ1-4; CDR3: CSARGSVNEKLFF; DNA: TGCAGTGCTAGAGGGTCAGTTAATGAAAAACTGTTTTTT
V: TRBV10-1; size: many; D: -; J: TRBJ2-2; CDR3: CASSTLRQGTGELFF; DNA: TGCGCCAGCAGTACCCTTAGGCAGGGGACCGGGGAGCTGTTTTTT
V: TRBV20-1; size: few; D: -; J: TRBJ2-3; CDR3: CSARGQGRQTRTDTQYF; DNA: TGCAGTGCTCGCGGTCAGGGTCGGCAAACCCGCACAGATACGCAGTATTTT
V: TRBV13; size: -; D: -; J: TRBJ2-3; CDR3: CASSLAGWGAGTDTQYF; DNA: TGTGCCAGCAGCTTAGCAGGGTGGGGAGCGGGCACAGATACGCAGTATTTT
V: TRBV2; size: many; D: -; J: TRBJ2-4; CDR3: CASSRLGGNIQYF; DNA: TGTGCCAGCAGCCGACTAGGGGGGAACATTCAGTACTTC
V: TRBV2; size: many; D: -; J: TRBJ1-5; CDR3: CASTRDYSNQPQHF; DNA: TGTGCCAGCACCCGGGATTATAGCAATCAGCCCCAGCATTTT
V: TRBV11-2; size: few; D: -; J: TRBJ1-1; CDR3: CASSLGFTEAFF; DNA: TGTGCCAGCAGCTTAGGGTTCACTGAAGCTTTCTTT
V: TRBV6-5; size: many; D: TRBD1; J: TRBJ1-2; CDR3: CASSYSVTGALNYGYTF; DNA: TGTGCCAGCAGTTACTCCGTGACAGGGGCCCTTAACTATGGCTACACCTTC
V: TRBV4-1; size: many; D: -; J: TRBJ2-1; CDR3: CASSQGDNKVKEQFF; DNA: TGCGCCAGCAGCCAAGGGGACAATAAGGTGAAGGAGCAGTTCTTC
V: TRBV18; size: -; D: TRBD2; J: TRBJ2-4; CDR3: CASSGGAETVQYF; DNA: TGTGCCAGCTCCGGGGGGGCCGAAACGGTTCAGTACTTC
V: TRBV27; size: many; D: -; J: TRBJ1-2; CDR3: CASSLRRGYGYTF; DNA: TGTGCCAGCAGTTTACGCAGGGGCTATGGCTACACCTTC